A single sample gave rise to the 29 T cell receptor beta chains below, sequenced in a study of shared clonotypes between healthy human individuals. Naive CD8 cells comprised CD45RO-negative, CCR7-positively selected cells, excluding terminally differentiated effector memory CD45RA+ cells. Data came from immunoSEQ multiplex PCR; TCRdb stores just in-frame clones and leaves some out. The sample consists of millions of clones, about 95% of them appearing once. The source material was naive CD8+ T cells sorted from blood. Source of these receptors: a man younger than 35 in good health.

The genes are TRBV19 and TRBJ2-3; 13 bases align to TRBD2. CDR1 is LNHDA, CDR2 SQIVND, per germline (reference sequence). This CDR3 has 16 amino acids. Losses at the gene ends were 3 bases for V and 2 bases for J; bases not matched to a gene: 2. CDR3 protein: CASSMGLAGPTDTQYF. The CDR3, as DNA: TGTGCCAGTAGTATGGGACTAGCGGGGCCCACAGATACGCAGTATTTT.

CDR3 in amino acids: CASRLGLEAYNEQFF. In DNA form, the CDR3 reads TGTGCCAGCAGGTTGGGACTAGAGGCCTACAATGAGCAGTTCTTC. The chain carries TRBV7-9 and TRBJ2-1, with TRBD2 matching 8 bases. Looked up from germline, CDR1 is SEHNR and CDR2 is FQNEAQ (reference sequence). This CDR3 comprises 15 residues. V lost 6 bases and J lost 2; bases outside the gene matches: 6. Full variable domain (missing parts from reference TRBV7-9 and TRBJ2-1): DTGVSQNPRHKITKRGQNVTFRCDPISEHNRLYWYRQTLGQGPEFLTYFQNEAQLEKSRLLSDRFSAERPKGSFSTLEIQRTEQGDSAMYLCASRLGLEAYNEQFFGPGTRLTVL.

The chain combines TRBV27 with TRBJ2-2, with 12 nucleotides matching TRBD2. This CDR3 contains 15 residues. V shed 6 bases, J shed 7 bases, and the junction held 6 bases outside the gene matches. The V gene's germline CDR1 is MNHEY and CDR2 SMNVEV (reference sequence). The CDR3 sequence is CASRVTSGGHGELFF. CDR3 bases: TGTGCCAGCAGGGTAACTAGCGGGGGGCACGGGGAGCTGTTTTTT.

The rearrangement joins TRBV7-9 to TRBJ2-1; TRBD2 aligns across 9 bases. Germline V gives CDR1 SEHNR, CDR2 FQNEAQ (reference sequence). V trimming: 3 bases; J trimming: 3 bases; junction bases outside the gene matches: 9. The CDR3 loop spans 17 amino acids. The CDR3 region is CASSLGSGGRGYNEQFF. CDR3 nucleotide sequence: TGTGCCAGCAGCTTGGGTAGCGGGGGAAGGGGCTACAATGAGCAGTTCTTC.

The chain combines TRBV5-4 with TRBJ2-2; 9 nucleotides agree with TRBD2. CDR3 size: 18 residues. CDR1 and CDR2 from the germline V gene are SGHNT and YYREEE (reference sequence). V was clipped by 4 bases and J by 2 bases; unmatched bases: 12. The DNA of the CDR3 is TGTGCCAGCAGCACCGGGACTAGCTCACATTCCAACACCGGGGAGCTGTTTTTT. It specifies CASSTGTSSHSNTGELFF. The whole variable domain, remainder taken from reference TRBV5-4 and TRBJ2-2, is ETGVTQSPTHLIKTRGQQVTLRCSSQSGHNTVSWYQQALGQGPQFIFQYYREEENGRGNFPPRFSGLQFPNYSSELNVNALELDDSALYLCASSTGTSSHSNTGELFFGEGSRLTVL.

The chain is built from TRBV11-2 and TRBJ1-4, with unresolved D. Germline CDR1 SGHAT, CDR2 FQNNGV. Trimming cost V 0 bases and J 0 bases, with 8 bases left between them. CDR3 length equals 16 residues. CDR3 bases: TGTGCCAGCAGCTTAGAGGGCGGAGCAACTAATGAAAAACTGTTTTTT. Encoded protein: CASSLEGGATNEKLFF.

V gene TRBV15 combines with J gene TRBJ1-1; 8 positions agree with TRBD1. The CDR3 length is 13 residues. Germline lookup yields CDR1 LNHNV and CDR2 YYDKDF (reference sequence). Unmatched junction bases numbered 4, after V lost 0 bases and J lost 10 bases. The CDR3: CATSRDRTGRAFF. CDR3 bases: TGTGCCACCAGCAGAGACCGGACAGGGAGAGCTTTCTTT.

The V and J genes are TRBV9 and TRBJ1-2; tentatively, D is TRBD1 (5 bases). The CDR3 is 14 amino acids. CDR1 SGDLS and CDR2 YYNGEE come from the germline V gene. Between the trimmed V and J ends, which lost 4 bases and 4 bases, there was a span of 14 bases. CDR3 residues: CASSRDGSGYGYTF. The CDR3 DNA reads as TGTGCCAGCAGCCGGGACGGCTCCGGCTATGGCTACACCTTC.

In the case of this clone: Different DNA sequences within this sample yield the same CDR3. The rearrangement uses TRBV9 and TRBJ1-3; no definite D call. The CDR3 is 14 residues long. V lost 4 bases, J lost 0 bases, and 8 bases lay in between. The germline CDR1 and CDR2 sequences are SGDLS and YYNGEE. The CDR3 nucleotides read TGTGCCAGCAGCCCTACGGGCTCTGGAAACACCATATATTTT. Translated, it gives CASSPTGSGNTIYF.

V usage is TRBV19 and J usage is TRBJ2-2; unclear D gene. The V gene lost 1 base and the J gene lost 5 bases, with 8 bases spanning the gap. This CDR3 has 14 amino acids. Per germline, CDR1 LNHDA and CDR2 SQIVND (reference sequence). The CDR3 region has the DNA TGTGCCAGTAGTATAGTAGCAGTAACCGGGGAGCTGTTTTTT. Encoded protein: CASSIVAVTGELFF. Variable domain in full (rest from reference TRBV19 and TRBJ2-2): DGGITQSPKYLFRKEGQNVTLSCEQNLNHDAMYWYRQDPGQGLRLIYYSQIVNDFQKGDIAEGYSVSREKKESFPLTVTSAQKNPTAFYLCASSIVAVTGELFFGEGSRLTVL.

The chain couples TRBV6-1 to TRBJ1-6, with TRBD1 as a possible D gene (5 bases). V lost 3 bases and J 8 bases, leaving 17 bases between the germline ends. This CDR3 contains 16 residues. Germline V lookup: CDR1 MNHNS, CDR2 SASEGT. This CDR3 is CASSEGLRGRDSPLHF. The CDR3 nucleotides are TGTGCCAGCAGTGAGGGGCTCCGGGGTAGGGATTCACCCCTCCACTTT.

The chain uses TRBV5-1 and TRBJ2-7, with TRBD1 as a possible D gene (5 bases). CDR1 and CDR2 (germline): SGHRS, YFSETQ. The CDR3 is 13 residues long. The germline V and J ends were trimmed by 0 bases and 6 bases, with 10 bases remaining between them. CDR3: CASSLDWGVEQYF. The DNA of the CDR3 is TGCGCCAGCAGCTTGGACTGGGGCGTCGAGCAGTACTTC. The variable domain in full, with the rest retrieved from reference TRBV5-1 and TRBJ2-7, is KAGVTQTPRYLIKTRGQQVTLSCSPISGHRSVSWYQQTPGQGLQFLFEYFSETQRNKGNFPGRFSGRQFSNSRSEMNVSTLELGDSALYLCASSLDWGVEQYFGPGTRLTVT.

CDR3 in DNA: TGCGCCAGCAGCCCCCCTGACATGGGGCTCACTGAAGCTTTCTTT. Its protein is CASSPPDMGLTEAFF. The chain couples TRBV4-1 to TRBJ1-1; D is possibly TRBD1 (5 bases). V was pared by 4 bases and J by 4 bases, with 16 bases between. CDR1 and CDR2 from the germline V gene are MGHRA and YSYEKL. This CDR3 is 15 amino acids long.

The chain joins TRBV5-1 to TRBJ2-3; 12 positions agree with TRBD2. The germline V gene encodes CDR1 SGHRS and CDR2 YFSETQ. The junction had 6 bases not matched to a gene; V was cut back by 0 bases and J by 7 bases. This CDR3 is 16 amino acids long. The CDR3 region is CASSLGLAGAEYTQYF. The CDR3 DNA is TGCGCCAGCAGCTTGGGACTAGCGGGGGCGGAATATACGCAGTATTTT.

The rearrangement links TRBV28 to TRBJ2-5; D perhaps matches TRBD1 (5 bases). CDR1 MDHEN and CDR2 SYDVKM come from the germline V gene. The CDR3 sequence is 13 residues long. V shed 3 bases and J shed 4 bases, with 9 bases lying between them. CDR3 protein: CASSLYQGETQYF. In DNA, the CDR3 is TGTGCCAGCAGTTTGTATCAGGGAGAGACCCAGTACTTC.

The J gene is TRBJ2-3, the V gene TRBV7-9; D is ambiguous. CDR3 length: 15 amino acids. The V gene lost 5 bases and the J gene lost 9 bases, with 21 bases spanning the gap. Germline V lookup: CDR1 SEHNR, CDR2 FQNEAQ (reference sequence). CDR3 in amino acids: CASSQPESEQFTQYF. The CDR3 coding sequence is TGTGCCAGCAGCCAGCCGGAAAGTGAGCAATTCACGCAGTATTTT.

Comment on this clone: The junction does not match germline at one end; this may be a read error. V is TRBV27 and J is TRBJ1-4; maybe TRBD1 (5 bases). The CDR3 consists of 14 residues. CDR1 is MNHEY and CDR2 is SMNVEV in the germline V gene (reference sequence). The CDR3 region has the DNA TGTGCCAGCGGTTTTGGACAAACCGCTGAAAAACTGTTTTTT. Translation gives CASGFGQTAEKLFF.

The chain uses TRBV19 and TRBJ2-2, with D unresolved. The V end lost 1 base, the J end lost 2 bases, and 5 bases lay between the germline ends. Germline CDR1 LNHDA, CDR2 SQIVND (reference sequence). CDR3 length equals 14 residues. The CDR3 sequence is CASSIGANTGELFF. The CDR3 region has the DNA TGTGCCAGTAGTATAGGGGCCAACACCGGGGAGCTGTTTTTT.

V and J are TRBV10-3 and TRBJ2-3; D might be TRBD2 (6 bases). Germline V lookup: CDR1 ENHRY, CDR2 SYGVKD. The V end was cut by 0 bases, the J end by 0 bases, with 13 bases between. CDR3 length: 17 residues. This CDR3 is CAISESLKRVSTDTQYF. The DNA for the CDR3 is TGTGCCATCAGTGAGTCTCTAAAGCGGGTGAGCACAGATACGCAGTATTTT.

This clone turned up a few times. The sample has other DNA sequences that encode this CDR3 too. The chain joins TRBV5-4 to TRBJ2-7; TRBD2 aligns across 9 bases. V shed 0 bases and J 0 bases; nucleotides not matched to a gene: 1. CDR3 length: 15 residues. Germline V CDR1 and CDR2: SGHNT, YYREEE (reference sequence). CDR3 nucleotides: TGTGCCAGCAGCTTGGAACTAGCGGGCTCCTACGAGCAGTACTTC. Translation: CASSLELAGSYEQYF.

This clone appeared once. The gene calls are TRBV7-2 and TRBJ2-5; D is uncertain. The V gene's germline CDR1 is SGHTA and CDR2 FQGNSA. The CDR3 is made up of 16 amino acids. Trimming took 2 bases from V and 0 from J, leaving 13 bases between them. In DNA, the CDR3 is TGTGCCAGCAGCTTAAGGTCCGAGGCGTACCAAGAGACCCAGTACTTC. This sequence encodes CASSLRSEAYQETQYF. The full variable domain, with the rest looked up from reference TRBV7-2 and TRBJ2-5, is GAGVSQSPSNKVTEKGKDVELRCDPISGHTALYWYRQSLGQGLEFLIYFQGNSAPDKSGLPSDRFSAERTGGSVSTLTIQRTQQEDSAVYLCASSLRSEAYQETQYFGPGTRLLVL.

This chain joins TRBV30 and TRBJ1-1; no reliable D call. CDR3 length: 12 residues. Trimming pared 4 bases from V and 1 base from J, leaving 7 bases between. Germline CDR1 GTSNPN, CDR2 SVGIG (reference sequence). The CDR3 region has the DNA TGTGCCTGGAAATTCCGGAACACTGAAGCTTTCTTT. This translates into CAWKFRNTEAFF.

A word on this clone: The sample carries other DNA sequences with the same CDR3. The rearrangement links TRBV30 to TRBJ1-5; D is possibly TRBD1 (5 bases). The CDR3 extends over 15 amino acids. V dropped 0 bases and J dropped 0 bases, with 9 bases sitting between them. In germline, CDR1 is GTSNPN, CDR2 SVGIG (reference sequence). The chain's CDR3 is CAWSVLGASNQPQHF. For the CDR3, the DNA is TGTGCCTGGAGTGTTCTAGGGGCTAGCAATCAGCCCCAGCATTTT.

This clone was detected only a few times. A much larger clone lies a single base off, so this may be a read error. Distinct nucleotide sequences in the sample also encode this CDR3. The chain carries TRBV9 and TRBJ1-1; D is uncertain. CDR3 size: 13 residues. Germline V gene sequence: CDR1 SGDLS, CDR2 YYNGEE. V was trimmed by 0 bases and J by 4 bases, leaving 7 bases between them. CDR3 region: CASSVGGATEAFF. For the CDR3, the DNA is TGTGCCAGCAGCGTAGGGGGAGCCACTGAAGCTTTCTTT.

This sequence joins TRBV19 and TRBJ2-7, with TRBD2 identical over 13 bases. Looked up from germline, CDR1 is LNHDA and CDR2 is SQIVND (reference sequence). The CDR3 covers 15 residues. V shed 5 bases and J 1 base; nucleotides not matched to a gene: 2. The CDR3 is CASSLGLAGSYEQYF. The CDR3 DNA sequence: TGTGCCAGTAGTTTGGGACTAGCGGGATCCTACGAGCAGTACTTC.

This clone was seen once. This CDR3 reads CASSPGTSGGADEQFF. The CDR3 DNA reads TGTGCCAGCAGCCCGGGGACTAGCGGGGGGGCCGACGAGCAGTTCTTC. The chain employs TRBV7-9 and TRBJ2-1, with 16 positions matching TRBD2. J lost 10 bases, V lost 5 bases, and 8 bases had no gene match. This CDR3 has 16 amino acids. The V gene's germline CDR1 is SEHNR and CDR2 FQNEAQ (reference sequence). The full variable domain, in which reference TRBV7-9 and TRBJ2-1 provide the parts outside the CDR3, is DTGVSQNPRHKITKRGQNVTFRCDPISEHNRLYWYRQTLGQGPEFLTYFQNEAQLEKSRLLSDRFSAERPKGSFSTLEIQRTEQGDSAMYLCASSPGTSGGADEQFFGPGTRLTVL.

The chain carries TRBV10-3 and TRBJ2-7, with 8 bases fitting TRBD2. Germline-derived CDR1 and CDR2 are ENHRY and SYGVKD. CDR3 length: 16 amino acids. The V and J ends lost 3 bases and 3 bases, in that order; junction bases with no gene match: 10. CDR3 in amino acids: CAISDGEAGADYEQYF. CDR3 DNA: TGTGCCATCAGTGACGGGGAAGCGGGGGCCGACTACGAGCAGTACTTC.

The chain is built from TRBV5-4 and TRBJ2-3, with 15 bases that match TRBD2. V lost 2 bases, J lost 5 bases, and 3 bases stayed unmatched. Germline assignment: CDR1 SGHNT and CDR2 YYREEE (reference sequence). The CDR3 contains 16 residues. The CDR3, as DNA: TGTGCCAGCAGCTTACCGGGACTAGCGGGAGGAGATACGCAGTATTTT. Its protein is CASSLPGLAGGDTQYF.

Worth noting for this clone: Other DNA sequences in this sample translate to the same CDR3. The chain uses TRBV6-5 and TRBJ2-7; 8 bases agree with TRBD1. The germline gives CDR1 MNHEY, CDR2 SVGAGI. J gave up 3 bases and V 2 bases, and 3 bases lay outside the gene matches. This CDR3 spans 14 amino acids. DNA of the CDR3: TGTGCCAGCAGTTACGGGACAGGCCTCTACGAGCAGTACTTC. Protein sequence: CASSYGTGLYEQYF.